Listed below are T cell receptor beta chains from one sample, sequenced in a study of PD-L1 blockade in urothelial cancer. TCRdb keeps only in-frame clones here, not all; method: immunoSEQ multiplex PCR. The sample holds approximately 32,000 clones, 80% to 90% seen once. The sequenced sample was PBMCs, obtained around atezolizumab (anti-PD-L1) treatment. These receptors were collected from a man aged 55 to 70 with urothelial cancer. Each CDR3 is given with its conserved first and last residue. Each record gives: CDR3 protein, CDR3 DNA, D gene, J gene, V gene, clone size. D genes are given only for firm matches. Not all rows give a size; the values are once, few, many and, for expanded clones, a class.

CASSRSGGPLGTDTQYF | TGTGCCAGCAGCCGCAGCGGGGGCCCTCTGGGCACAGATACGCAGTATTTT | TRBD2 | TRBJ2-3 | TRBV7-9 | NA
CASSHGQNTGELFF | TGCGCCAGCAGCCATGGACAAAACACCGGGGAGCTGTTTTTT | NA | TRBJ2-2 | TRBV4-1 | NA
CASSIVYGGAWEQYF | TGTGCCAGTAGTATCGTTTACGGGGGGGCTTGGGAGCAGTACTTC | TRBD2 | TRBJ2-7 | TRBV19 | NA
CASSLRDTGELFF | TGTGCCAGCAGCTTACGGGACACCGGGGAGCTGTTTTTT | NA | TRBJ2-2 | TRBV7-3 | few
CASSPSPGGNTEAFF | TGCGCCAGCAGCCCCTCTCCCGGGGGGAACACTGAAGCTTTCTTT | NA | TRBJ1-1 | TRBV5-1 | NA
CASSAPSELSPLHF | TGTGCCAGCAGTGCCCCGTCCGAACTTTCACCCCTCCACTTT | NA | TRBJ1-6 | TRBV2 | NA
CASSVTGTRGDEQYF | TGTGCCAGCAGCGTAACGGGGACTAGGGGCGACGAGCAGTACTTC | TRBD2 | TRBJ2-7 | TRBV9 | NA
CASSARGSGLGYFADTQYF | TGTGCCAGCAGCGCACGCGGATCGGGACTAGGGTATTTTGCGGATACGCAGTATTTT | TRBD2 | TRBJ2-3 | TRBV9 | NA
CASLLFRTSGVTASYEQYF | TGTGCCAGCCTTTTGTTCCGGACTAGCGGGGTGACTGCCTCCTACGAGCAGTACTTC | TRBD2 | TRBJ2-7 | TRBV28 | NA
CASLGGRYSNQPQHF | TGTGCCAGTTTAGGGGGACGGTATAGCAATCAGCCCCAGCATTTT | NA | TRBJ1-5 | TRBV19 | once
CATSRDRSEQYF | TGTGCCACCAGCAGAGATAGGAGCGAGCAGTACTTC | NA | TRBJ2-7 | TRBV15 | NA
CASSVGQFSSYEQYF | TGTGCCAGCAGTGTAGGACAGTTTAGCTCCTACGAGCAGTACTTC | NA | TRBJ2-7 | TRBV28 | NA
CASSPGGVGRPETQYF | TGTGCCAGCAGTCCCGGGGGCGTCGGGAGGCCAGAGACCCAGTACTTC | NA | TRBJ2-5 | TRBV28 | NA
CASSRGTSGETQYF | TGTGCCAGCAGTAGAGGGACTAGCGGGGAGACCCAGTACTTC | TRBD2 | TRBJ2-5 | TRBV5-5 | once
CASSIWRDTQYF | TGTGCCAGCAGTATTTGGAGAGATACGCAGTATTTT | NA | TRBJ2-3 | TRBV5-8 | NA
CASSPHTATNEKLFF | TGTGCCAGCAGCCCCCATACTGCAACTAATGAAAAACTGTTTTTT | NA | TRBJ1-4 | TRBV7-2 | few
CASSLDTYNEQFF | TGTGCCAGCAGCTTAGACACCTACAATGAGCAGTTCTTC | NA | TRBJ2-1 | TRBV11-2 | NA
CASSLNRDRGGLAQYF | TGTGCCAGCAGCCTAAACCGGGACAGGGGTGGCTTGGCGCAGTATTTT | TRBD1 | TRBJ2-3 | TRBV7-8 | NA
CASSLSSGGANEQFF | TGTGCCAGCAGCTTAAGTAGCGGGGGGGCCAATGAGCAGTTCTTC | TRBD2 | TRBJ2-1 | TRBV7-2 | NA
CASSYAGIHYNSPLHF | TGTGCCAGCAGTTACGCAGGCATACACTATAATTCACCCCTCCACTTT | NA | TRBJ1-6 | TRBV6-7 | NA
CASSEEGDSNTGELFF | TGTGCCAGCAGTGAAGAAGGGGATTCGAACACCGGGGAGCTGTTTTTT | NA | TRBJ2-2 | TRBV6-1 | NA
CASSLERGVSTDTQYF | TGCGCCAGCAGCTTGGAGCGGGGGGTCAGCACAGATACGCAGTATTTT | TRBD2 | TRBJ2-3 | TRBV5-1 | NA
CASSPGEFQGYTF | TGTGCCAGCTCACCAGGGGAGTTTCAGGGCTACACCTTC | NA | TRBJ1-2 | TRBV18 | NA
CASSLDRTAYNEQFF | TGTGCCAGCAGCTTAGATCGGACAGCTTACAATGAGCAGTTCTTC | NA | TRBJ2-1 | TRBV7-2 | NA
CASSKRTVSNTGELFF | TGTGCCAGCAGCAAAAGGACAGTCTCGAACACCGGGGAGCTGTTTTTT | NA | TRBJ2-2 | TRBV11-3 | NA
CASSLFSNTGELFF | TGTGCCAGCAGCTTATTCAGTAACACCGGGGAGCTGTTTTTT | NA | TRBJ2-2 | TRBV7-9 | NA
CATKSGTTAGELFF | TGTGCCACCAAATCCGGGACTACCGCCGGGGAGCTGTTTTTT | TRBD2 | TRBJ2-2 | TRBV15 | NA
CASSLRGDTQYF | TGTGCCAGCAGTCTTAGGGGGGATACGCAGTATTTT | NA | TRBJ2-3 | TRBV6-5 | NA
CAWSGVLAGNYEQYF | TGTGCCTGGAGTGGGGTTCTAGCGGGGAACTACGAGCAGTACTTC | TRBD2 | TRBJ2-7 | TRBV30 | NA
CASTINRASYGYTF | TGTGCCAGCACCATAAACAGAGCCTCCTATGGCTACACCTTC | NA | TRBJ1-2 | TRBV6-5 | NA
CASSSIRRDRGTGELFF | TGTGCCAGCAGCTCCATAAGACGGGACAGGGGGACCGGGGAGCTGTTTTTT | TRBD1 | TRBJ2-2 | TRBV7-9 | NA
CAWSVQGNTEAFF | TGTGCCTGGAGTGTCCAGGGTAACACTGAAGCTTTCTTT | NA | TRBJ1-1 | TRBV30 | NA
CASSLGLAGGQETQYF | TGTGCCAGCAGCTTAGGACTAGCGGGGGGTCAAGAGACCCAGTACTTC | TRBD2 | TRBJ2-5 | TRBV11-1 | NA
CASSPPGTGTYEQYF | TGTGCCAGCAGTCCCCCCGGGACAGGGACCTACGAGCAGTACTTC | TRBD1 | TRBJ2-7 | TRBV28 | few
CASSPGTGSRETQYF | TGCGCCAGCAGCCCGGGGACAGGGAGTAGAGAGACCCAGTACTTC | TRBD1 | TRBJ2-5 | TRBV5-1 | NA
CASSSSTTGARTDTQYF | TGTGCCAGCAGCTCATCAACGACAGGGGCCCGCACAGATACGCAGTATTTT | TRBD1 | TRBJ2-3 | TRBV7-9 | NA
CASSPYAGDNSNQPQHF | TGTGCCAGCAGCCCCTATGCCGGGGACAATAGCAATCAGCCCCAGCATTTT | NA | TRBJ1-5 | TRBV4-2 | NA
CACGGWNTEAFF | TGTGCCTGCGGGGGATGGAACACTGAAGCTTTCTTT | NA | TRBJ1-1 | TRBV28 | NA
CASSRTGPSYEQYF | TGTGCCAGTAGTAGGACAGGGCCCTCCTACGAGCAGTACTTC | TRBD1 | TRBJ2-7 | TRBV19 | NA
CASSFSWTGTNGYTF | TGTGCCAGCAGTTTCTCTTGGACAGGGACTAATGGCTACACCTTC | TRBD1 | TRBJ1-2 | TRBV28 | NA
CASSLQGNTIYF | TGTGCCAGCAGCTTGCAGGGAAACACCATATATTTT | NA | TRBJ1-3 | TRBV7-2 | NA
CASSRDRDRVYQPQHF | TGTGCCAGCAGTCGCGACCGGGACAGGGTCTATCAGCCCCAGCATTTT | TRBD1 | TRBJ1-5 | TRBV28 | NA
CASTVQGTGNTIYF | TGTGCCAGCACCGTACAGGGGACTGGAAACACCATATATTTT | TRBD1 | TRBJ1-3 | TRBV28 | NA
CASRGTNNEKLFF | TGTGCCAGCAGGGGGACTAATAACGAAAAACTGTTTTTT | NA | TRBJ1-4 | TRBV6-5 | NA
CASSGGGVRGYTF | TGTGCCAGCAGTGGGGGGGGCGTGCGAGGCTACACCTTC | NA | TRBJ1-2 | TRBV6-5 | NA
CASSPYDSKGQPQHF | TGTGCCAGCTCACCGTACGACAGCAAGGGGCAGCCCCAGCATTTT | NA | TRBJ1-5 | TRBV18 | NA
CASSPMTSTDTQYF | TGTGCCAGCAGCCCAATGACTAGCACAGATACGCAGTATTTT | NA | TRBJ2-3 | TRBV5-6 | NA